The text below deals with one TCR beta chain. This clonotype was counted only a few times. What antigen it recognizes has not been identified. No base-level quality is on record; no much larger clone is a single base apart. Counted from cysteine to phenylalanine, this CDR3 has 15 amino acids. Only the CDR3 DNA is retained, 45 bases long and in frame from the first base. V is cut back by 7 bases and J by 2 bases, with 9 bases in the junction unmatched. The library was built by means of PCR. The data were produced on an Illumina HiSeq 2500. TCR library preparation used molecular barcoding, with unique molecular identifiers applied to normalize quantification of the TCRbeta repertoire. TCRdb ran its own pipeline on the public reads, namely fastp trimming at Q25 and MiXCR clone calling, and kept in-frame beta chains. Entries that share a CDR3 protein sequence are merged under the most common genes and DNA. The sample table contains about 830,000 distinct CDR3 sequences; only one count was recorded for less than 20% of them. Of the sample, roughly 5% is held by the ten largest clones.

The sample comes from a study of T-cell reconstitution after alpha-beta-depleted transplantation in children (dated by TCRdb to 2016 to 2017). Background for the entire study: Using TCR repertoire profiling, the study quantitatively followed how T-cell immune reconstitution unfolded in children after TCRalphabeta/CD19-depleted allogeneic hematopoietic cell transplantation. Results and caveats for the whole study, not just this receptor: The apparently early recovery of alphabetaT-cell counts about two months after transplant reportedly depended on only several hundred rapidly expanded clones that came from non-depleted graft cells. The high TCRbeta diversity at day 60 in some patients was ascribed to recipient T cells and intrathymic progenitors that had survived conditioning. Over subsequent months, a decline in hyperexpanded clone frequencies was noted, and after one year, T-cell counts and TCRbeta diversity were mostly ascribed to newly produced T cells.

This specimen's treatment or condition label, per the study, means: allogeneic hematopoietic cell transplantation with graft depleted of TCRalphabeta T cells and CD19 B cells. TCRalphabeta/CD19-depleted allogeneic hematopoietic cell grafts were given to the transplant recipients, all of whom were children. The specimen comprised PBMCs, mostly from graft donor cells, sampled 360 days after TCRalphabeta/CD19-depleted stem cell transplant. The receptor comes from a male patient aged 5 to 17 who had a stem cell transplant for acute lymphoblastic leukemia, so the T cells may come from the graft donor. Rearrangement joined TRBV12-3 or TRBV12-4 to TRBJ2-7, with 9 bases in between that match TRBD2. The CDR3 here reads CASTLAASGTYEQYF. The nucleotide sequence reads as follows: TGTGCCAGCACCCTCGCGGCTAGCGGGACCTACGAGCAGTACTTC.